The 26 T cell receptor beta chains listed next were all sequenced from one sample in a study of identifying expanded T cells in peripheral blood. The table came from immunoSEQ multiplex PCR; TCRdb's copy has only in-frame clones and leaves some out. The table records about 130,000 clones, 86% of them present only once. The sequenced sample was blood. The receptors derive from a person aged 18-70 years in good health.

The V call is TRBV29-1, the J call TRBJ2-3; D might be TRBD1 or TRBD2, each matching 5 bases. V shed 6 bases and J shed 0 bases, with 13 bases lying between them. The V gene's germline CDR1 is SQVTM and CDR2 ANQGSEA. The CDR3 covers 14 residues. CDR3 residues: CSVLGRASTDTQYF. The CDR3 coding sequence is TGCAGCGTCCTGGGACGGGCTAGCACAGATACGCAGTATTTT.

This clone has a single count. The V call is TRBV5-1, the J call TRBJ1-2; D remains unclear. CDR1 is SGHRS and CDR2 is YFSETQ in the germline V gene. The CDR3 runs 15 residues. V lost 0 bases to trimming and J lost 2 bases, with 11 bases between them. CDR3 sequence (DNA): TGCGCCAGCAGCTTGGACGCCAGCCAGAACTATGGCTACACCTTC. This encodes CASSLDASQNYGYTF.

The chain has TRBV6-1 and TRBJ1-1; unclear D gene. CDR1 and CDR2 (germline): MNHNS, SASEGT. The CDR3 extends over 13 amino acids. The V gene lost 7 bases and the J gene lost 0 bases, with 9 bases spanning the gap. The CDR3 nucleotides are TGTGCCAGCATGGAAGCCATGAACACTGAAGCTTTCTTT. This gives the protein CASMEAMNTEAFF.

The gene calls are TRBV29-1 and TRBJ2-3; D is possibly TRBD1 or TRBD2 (7 bases each). The germline gives CDR1 SQVTM, CDR2 ANQGSEA. The CDR3 length is 15 residues. V lost 1 base, J lost 1 base, and 12 bases lay in between. CDR3 coding DNA: TGCAGCGTTGAAGGGGCAGGGGGGGGCACAGATACGCAGTATTTT. Amino acids: CSVEGAGGGTDTQYF.

The chain combines TRBV7-9 with TRBJ2-5, with TRBD1 identical over 7 bases. Germline-derived CDR1 and CDR2 are SEHNR and FQNEAQ (reference sequence). The CDR3 contains 13 residues. V trimming: 4 bases; J trimming: 5 bases; junction bases outside the gene matches: 4. The CDR3 loop is CASSWGQTETQYF. CDR3 sequence (DNA): TGTGCCAGCAGCTGGGGACAGACGGAGACCCAGTACTTC.

The chain has TRBV7-9 and TRBJ2-1; D possibly matches TRBD1 or TRBD2 (8 bases each). V lost 5 bases to trimming and J lost 8 bases, with 28 bases between them. The CDR3 sequence is 18 residues long. Germline loops: CDR1 SEHNR, CDR2 FQNEAQ (reference sequence). CDR3 nucleotide sequence: TGTGCCAGCAGCCCGAGGACAGGGCAGGGACTAGGCGTTCATGAGCAGTTCTTC. This gives the protein CASSPRTGQGLGVHEQFF.

V gene TRBV5-1 combines with J gene TRBJ2-3, with 8 bases aligning to TRBD2. With V trimmed by 4 bases and J by 0 bases, 4 bases remained unmatched. The germline V gene encodes CDR1 SGHRS and CDR2 YFSETQ. CDR3 length: 15 amino acids. Here the CDR3 reads CASSLSGSSTDTQYF. The CDR3 DNA follows: TGCGCCAGCAGCCTCAGCGGGAGCAGCACAGATACGCAGTATTTT.

This clone has a single count. The chain links TRBV6-5 to TRBJ2-7; D might be TRBD2 (5 bases). This CDR3 comprises 13 residues. Trimming cost V 0 bases and J 4 bases, with 7 bases left between them. Germline values: CDR1 MNHEY, CDR2 SVGAGI. CDR3 bases: TGTGCCAGCAGTTACTCCGGGATATACGAGCAGTACTTC. Protein: CASSYSGIYEQYF.

In this sample, this clone turned up a few times. This chain connects TRBV18 to TRBJ2-2; no clear D. CDR1 and CDR2 from the germline V gene are KGHSH and LQKENI. CDR3 length: 17 residues. The V and J ends lost 2 bases and 5 bases respectively, with 18 bases between them. The CDR3 DNA sequence: TGTGCCAGCTCACCATCTTCCTGGGATGTAAGAACCGGGGAGCTGTTTTTT. Amino acid sequence: CASSPSSWDVRTGELFF.

The chain joins TRBV7-3 to TRBJ2-1, with D perhaps given as TRBD1 or TRBD2 (6 bases each). The CDR3 loop spans 16 amino acids. The germline gives CDR1 SGHTA, CDR2 FQGTGA. Trimming took off 6 bases at V and 9 bases at J, with 24 bases between the two ends. CDR3 sequence: CASSLEEETGGGEQFF. The CDR3 DNA is TGTGCCAGCAGTCTTGAAGAGGAGACCGGAGGGGGTGAGCAGTTCTTC. Variable domain in full (rest from reference TRBV7-3 and TRBJ2-1): GAGVSQTPSNKVTEKGKYVELRCDPISGHTALYWYRQSLGQGPEFLIYFQGTGAADDSGLPNDRFFAVRPEGSVSTLKIQRTERGDSAVYLCASSLEEETGGGEQFFGPGTRLTVL.

J is TRBJ2-4 and V is TRBV28; 9 positions match TRBD1. In germline, CDR1 is MDHEN, CDR2 SYDVKM. CDR3 length: 15 amino acids. Germline trimming cut 4 bases from V and 4 bases from J; bases unmatched to any gene: 5. CDR3 amino acids: CASSSPDRGKNIQYF. The CDR3 DNA reads TGTGCCAGCAGTTCACCGGACAGGGGTAAAAACATTCAGTACTTC.

The chain uses TRBV2 and TRBJ1-5; TRBD1 agrees at 10 bases. Trimming cost V 3 bases and J 5 bases; bases outside gene matches: 10. The CDR3 has 17 amino acids. Germline CDR1 SNHLY, CDR2 FYNNEI. CDR3 DNA sequence: TGTGCCAGCAGTGACTACCGGGACAGGGGAGCGCATCAGCCCCAGCATTTT. Protein: CASSDYRDRGAHQPQHF.

The chain uses TRBV2 and TRBJ2-3; D is uncertain. CDR1 SNHLY and CDR2 FYNNEI come from the germline V gene. With 8 bases removed from V and 5 bases from J, the gap between germline ends came to 8 bases. This CDR3 region has 11 residues. Here the CDR3 reads CASGELDTQYF. The CDR3 bases are TGTGCCAGCGGAGAATTAGATACGCAGTATTTT.

The J gene is TRBJ2-1, the V gene TRBV10-3, with 7 positions matching TRBD1. The ends lost 4 bases at V and 7 bases at J; junction bases unmatched: 10. The germline gives CDR1 ENHRY, CDR2 SYGVKD. CDR3 length: 15 amino acids. The CDR3 nucleotides read TGTGCCATCAGTGGGGGGTATGAGACAGGGAATGAGCAGTTCTTC. Its translation: CAISGGYETGNEQFF.

The chain links TRBV11-2 to TRBJ1-2; no reliable D call. Per the germline V gene, CDR1 is SGHAT and CDR2 is FQNNGV. V was pared by 0 bases and J by 4 bases, with 9 bases between. The CDR3 extends over 14 amino acids. Here the CDR3 reads CASSLEYGRYGYTF. In DNA form, the CDR3 reads TGTGCCAGCAGCTTAGAATACGGACGCTATGGCTACACCTTC. Full variable domain (missing parts from reference TRBV11-2 and TRBJ1-2): EAGVAQSPRYKIIEKRQSVAFWCNPISGHATLYWYQQILGQGPKLLIQFQNNGVVDDSQLPKDRFSAERLKGVDSTLKIQPAKLEDSAVYLCASSLEYGRYGYTFGSGTRLTVV.

The genes are TRBV7-6 and TRBJ2-6; 7 bases are a match to TRBD2. Germline CDR1 is SGHVS and CDR2 is FNYEAQ. V lost 5 bases to trimming and J lost 0 bases; unmatched junction nucleotides: 4. This CDR3 has 16 residues. The CDR3 DNA reads as TGTGCCAGCAGCCCCACGGGGGGCTCTGGGGCCAACGTCCTGACTTTC. It encodes CASSPTGGSGANVLTF. The entire variable domain, with the rest obtained from reference TRBV7-6 and TRBJ2-6, is as follows: GAGVSQSPRYKVTKRGQDVALRCDPISGHVSLYWYRQALGQGPEFLTYFNYEAQQDKSGLPNDRFSAERPEGSISTLTIQRTEQRDSAMYRCASSPTGGSGANVLTFGAGSRLTVL.

V usage is TRBV2 and J usage is TRBJ2-7; TRBD1 matches at 10 bases. Germline trimming cut 9 bases from V and 6 bases from J; bases unmatched to any gene: 2. This CDR3 comprises 11 residues. Germline CDR1 reads SNHLY; CDR2 reads FYNNEI. The DNA of the CDR3 is TGTGCCAGTGGGGACAGGGGCGAGCAGTACTTC. Translated, it gives CASGDRGEQYF.

The genes are TRBV11-2 and TRBJ1-4, with D perhaps TRBD1 (6 bases). V lost 5 bases to trimming and J lost 6 bases, with 13 bases between them. The CDR3 consists of 14 residues. Per germline, CDR1 SGHAT and CDR2 FQNNGV. CDR3 sequence reads: CASSRGTGYEKLFF. CDR3 sequence (DNA): TGTGCCAGCAGCCGAGGAACAGGGTATGAAAAACTGTTTTTT.

The rearrangement links TRBV6-1 to TRBJ2-7, with TRBD1 as a possible D gene (5 bases). In germline, CDR1 is MNHNS, CDR2 SASEGT. The germline V and J ends were trimmed by 7 bases and 3 bases, with 16 bases remaining between them. The CDR3 spans 14 residues. The DNA of the CDR3 is TGTGCCAGCAAACAGGATCAGAATAACTACGAGCAGTACTTC. Protein product: CASKQDQNNYEQYF.

The genes are TRBV6-6 and TRBJ1-1; D is perhaps TRBD1 (5 bases). The germline gives CDR1 MNHNY, CDR2 SVGAGI (reference sequence). The germline V and J ends were trimmed by 2 bases and 4 bases, with 11 bases remaining between them. The CDR3 consists of 14 residues. The CDR3 is CASSYRLGGTEAFF. Here the CDR3 DNA reads TGTGCCAGCAGTTACCGACTGGGGGGCACTGAAGCTTTCTTT.

The V and J genes are TRBV5-1 and TRBJ2-3; 9 bases match TRBD1. CDR1 and CDR2 from the germline V gene are SGHRS and YFSETQ. The V and J ends lost 4 bases and 0 bases, in that order; junction bases with no gene match: 9. The CDR3 length is 17 residues. The chain's CDR3 is CASSPRAGQGSTDTQYF. The CDR3 region has the DNA TGCGCCAGCAGCCCTCGGGCTGGACAGGGGAGCACAGATACGCAGTATTTT.

In regard to this clone: The sample has other DNA sequences that encode this CDR3 too. CDR3 sequence reads: CASSLDAGRGYGYTF. CDR3 in DNA: TGTGCCAGCAGCTTGGATGCGGGCAGGGGCTATGGCTACACCTTC. The rearrangement joins TRBV5-4 to TRBJ1-2, with D tentatively TRBD1 (6 bases). The CDR3 length is 15 residues. V lost 0 bases, J lost 4 bases, and 13 bases lay in between. In germline, CDR1 is SGHNT, CDR2 YYREEE (reference sequence).

CDR3 sequence (DNA): TGCGCCAGCAGCTTATTAGGATTGAACACTGAAGCTTTCTTT. Its protein is CASSLLGLNTEAFF. The chain employs TRBV5-1 and TRBJ1-1; D remains ambiguous. From germline, CDR1 is SGHRS and CDR2 YFSETQ. This CDR3 has 14 residues. V shed 2 bases and J shed 0 bases, with 8 bases lying between them.

The V and J genes are TRBV5-1 and TRBJ1-6; D uncertain. Trimming stripped 4 bases from V and 10 bases from J, with 15 bases between. Germline V gene lookup returns CDR1 SGHRS and CDR2 YFSETQ. The CDR3 is 14 residues long. In nucleotides, the CDR3 is TGCGCCAGCAGCACGGGGTCCCAATTGTCACCCCTCCACTTT. This sequence encodes CASSTGSQLSPLHF.

This sequence joins TRBV28 and TRBJ1-5, with a weak D call TRBD1 (5 bases). This CDR3 region has 14 residues. The V gene lost 3 bases and the J gene lost 4 bases, with 10 bases spanning the gap. Per germline, CDR1 MDHEN and CDR2 SYDVKM. The CDR3 spells CASSFGWGNQPQHF. CDR3 bases: TGTGCCAGCAGTTTCGGCTGGGGGAATCAGCCCCAGCATTTT. Full variable domain (rest looked up from reference TRBV28 and TRBJ1-5): DVKVTQSSRYLVKRTGEKVFLECVQDMDHENMFWYRQDPGLGLRLIYFSYDVKMKEKGDIPEGYSVSREKKERFSLILESASTNQTSMYLCASSFGWGNQPQHFGDGTRLSIL.

In the case of this clone: The same CDR3 arises from other DNA sequences in this sample as well. This chain connects TRBV18 to TRBJ1-1, with D possibly being TRBD1 (6 bases). This CDR3 has 14 amino acids. The V and J ends lost 4 bases and 1 base respectively, with 10 bases between them. Germline lookup yields CDR1 KGHSH and CDR2 LQKENI. CDR3 sequence (DNA): TGTGCCAGCTCACGCGGGACACCGAACACTGAAGCTTTCTTT. Protein product: CASSRGTPNTEAFF.